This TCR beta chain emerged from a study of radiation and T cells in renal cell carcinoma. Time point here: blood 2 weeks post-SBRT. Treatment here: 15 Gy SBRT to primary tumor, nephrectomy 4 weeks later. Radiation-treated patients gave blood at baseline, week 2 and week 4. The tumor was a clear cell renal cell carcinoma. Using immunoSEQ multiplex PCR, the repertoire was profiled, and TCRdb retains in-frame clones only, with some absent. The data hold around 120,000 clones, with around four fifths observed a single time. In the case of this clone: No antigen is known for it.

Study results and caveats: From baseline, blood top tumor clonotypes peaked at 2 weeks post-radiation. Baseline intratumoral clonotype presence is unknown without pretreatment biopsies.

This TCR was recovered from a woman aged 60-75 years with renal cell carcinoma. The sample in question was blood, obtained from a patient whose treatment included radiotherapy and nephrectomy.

CDR3 bases: TGTGCCAGCAGGCTGACAGCCATTACGAGCAATCAGCCCCAGCATTTT. Amino acids: CASRLTAITSNQPQHF. The chain links TRBV28 to TRBJ1-5, with D maybe TRBD1 (5 bases). Germline CDR1 MDHEN, CDR2 SYDVKM. This CDR3 has 16 amino acids. V shed 6 bases and J shed 1 base, with 16 bases lying between them.